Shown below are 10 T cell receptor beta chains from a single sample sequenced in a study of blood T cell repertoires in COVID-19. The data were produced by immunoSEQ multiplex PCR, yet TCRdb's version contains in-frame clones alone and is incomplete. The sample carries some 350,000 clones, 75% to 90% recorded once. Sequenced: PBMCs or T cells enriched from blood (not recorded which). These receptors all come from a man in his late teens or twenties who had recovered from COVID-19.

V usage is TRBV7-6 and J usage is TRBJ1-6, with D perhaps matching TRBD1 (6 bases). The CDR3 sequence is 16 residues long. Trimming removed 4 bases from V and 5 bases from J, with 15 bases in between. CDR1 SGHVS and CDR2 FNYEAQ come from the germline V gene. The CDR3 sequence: CASSSEGGLHNSPLHF. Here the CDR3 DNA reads TGTGCCAGCAGCTCCGAAGGGGGACTACATAATTCACCCCTCCACTTT. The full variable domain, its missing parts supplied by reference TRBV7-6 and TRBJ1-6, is GAGVSQSPRYKVTKRGQDVALRCDPISGHVSLYWYRQALGQGPEFLTYFNYEAQQDKSGLPNDRFSAERPEGSISTLTIQRTEQRDSAMYRCASSSEGGLHNSPLHFGNGTRLTVT.

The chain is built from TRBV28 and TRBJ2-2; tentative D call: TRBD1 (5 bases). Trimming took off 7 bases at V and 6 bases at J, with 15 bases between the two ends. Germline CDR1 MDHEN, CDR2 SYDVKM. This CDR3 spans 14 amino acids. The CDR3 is CASTTIYRSGELFF. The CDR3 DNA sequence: TGTGCCAGCACCACCATATACAGGTCCGGGGAGCTGTTTTTT.

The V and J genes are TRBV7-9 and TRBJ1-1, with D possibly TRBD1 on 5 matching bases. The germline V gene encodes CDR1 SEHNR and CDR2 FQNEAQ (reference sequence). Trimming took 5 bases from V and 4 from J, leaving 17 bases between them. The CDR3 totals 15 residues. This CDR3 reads CASSPLLGRGTEAFF. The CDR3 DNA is TGTGCCAGCAGCCCACTACTGGGGAGGGGCACTGAAGCTTTCTTT. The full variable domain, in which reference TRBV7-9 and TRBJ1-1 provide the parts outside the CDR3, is DTGVSQNPRHKITKRGQNVTFRCDPISEHNRLYWYRQTLGQGPEFLTYFQNEAQLEKSRLLSDRFSAERPKGSFSTLEIQRTEQGDSAMYLCASSPLLGRGTEAFFGQGTRLTVV.

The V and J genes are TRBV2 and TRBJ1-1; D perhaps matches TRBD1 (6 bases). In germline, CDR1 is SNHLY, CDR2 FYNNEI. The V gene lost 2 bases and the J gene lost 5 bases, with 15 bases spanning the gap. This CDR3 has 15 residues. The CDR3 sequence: CASSETGGEGTEAFF. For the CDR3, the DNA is TGTGCCAGCAGTGAAACTGGGGGCGAAGGTACTGAAGCTTTCTTT.

The CDR3 is CASSLRPNTGELFF. For the CDR3, the DNA is TGTGCCAGCAGCTTAAGGCCTAACACCGGGGAGCTGTTTTTT. J is TRBJ2-2 and V is TRBV7-3; no clear D gene. The germline V and J ends were trimmed by 1 base and 2 bases, with 5 bases remaining between them. This CDR3 contains 14 residues. Per germline, CDR1 SGHTA and CDR2 FQGTGA.

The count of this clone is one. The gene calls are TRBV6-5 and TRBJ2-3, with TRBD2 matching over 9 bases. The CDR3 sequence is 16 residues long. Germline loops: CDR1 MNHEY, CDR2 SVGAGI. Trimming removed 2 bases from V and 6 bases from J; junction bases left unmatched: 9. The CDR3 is CASSYLPGTSPDTQYF. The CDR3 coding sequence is TGTGCCAGCAGTTACCTACCCGGGACTAGCCCCGATACGCAGTATTTT.

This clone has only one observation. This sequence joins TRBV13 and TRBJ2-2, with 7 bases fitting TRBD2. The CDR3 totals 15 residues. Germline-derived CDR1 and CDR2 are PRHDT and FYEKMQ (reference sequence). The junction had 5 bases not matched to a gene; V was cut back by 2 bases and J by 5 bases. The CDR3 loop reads CASSLRGGWTGELFF. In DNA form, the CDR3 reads TGTGCCAGCAGCTTACGCGGGGGTTGGACCGGGGAGCTGTTTTTT.

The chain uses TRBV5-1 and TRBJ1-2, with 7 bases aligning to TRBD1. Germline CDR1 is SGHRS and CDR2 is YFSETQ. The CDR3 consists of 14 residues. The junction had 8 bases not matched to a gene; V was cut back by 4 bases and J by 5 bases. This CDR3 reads CASSLDRVGYGYTF. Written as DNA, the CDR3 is TGCGCCAGCAGCCTAGACAGGGTTGGGTATGGCTACACCTTC.

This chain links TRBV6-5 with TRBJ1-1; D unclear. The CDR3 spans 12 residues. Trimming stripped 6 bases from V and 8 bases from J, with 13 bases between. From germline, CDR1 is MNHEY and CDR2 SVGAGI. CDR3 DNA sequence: TGTGCCAGCAGGCTACGAGAATTGGAAGCTTTCTTT. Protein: CASRLRELEAFF.

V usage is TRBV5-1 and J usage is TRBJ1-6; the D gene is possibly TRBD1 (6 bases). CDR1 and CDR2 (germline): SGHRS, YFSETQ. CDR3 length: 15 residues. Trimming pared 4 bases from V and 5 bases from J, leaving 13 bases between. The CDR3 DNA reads TGCGCCAGCAGCCCGGGGGGGGCAGATAATTCACCCCTCCACTTT. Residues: CASSPGGADNSPLHF.